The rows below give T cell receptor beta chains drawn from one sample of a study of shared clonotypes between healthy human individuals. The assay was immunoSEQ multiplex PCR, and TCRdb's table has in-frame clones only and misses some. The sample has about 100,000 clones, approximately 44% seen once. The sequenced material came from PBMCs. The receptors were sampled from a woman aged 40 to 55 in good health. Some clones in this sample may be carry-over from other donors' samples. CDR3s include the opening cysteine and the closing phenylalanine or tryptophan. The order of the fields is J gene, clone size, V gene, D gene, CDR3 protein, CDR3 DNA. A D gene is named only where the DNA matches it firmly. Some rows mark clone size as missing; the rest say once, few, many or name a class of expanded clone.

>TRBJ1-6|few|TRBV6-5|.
CASGGINSPLHF
TGTGCCAGCGGGGGAATAAATTCACCCCTCCACTTT
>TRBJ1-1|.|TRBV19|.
CASRGFSSEAFF
TGTGCCAGTAGAGGCTTTAGTTCTGAAGCTTTCTTT
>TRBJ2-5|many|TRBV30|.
CAWSGLVGETQYF
TGTGCCTGGAGTGGCCTAGTTGGTGAGACCCAGTACTTC
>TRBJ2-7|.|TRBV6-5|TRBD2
CASSYKLAGFYEQYF
TGTGCCAGCAGTTACAAACTAGCGGGATTCTACGAGCAGTACTTC
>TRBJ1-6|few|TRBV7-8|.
CASSWQGYNSPLHF
TGTGCCAGCAGCTGGCAGGGGTATAATTCACCCCTCCACTTT
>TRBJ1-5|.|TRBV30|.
CAWSLRQGRQPQHF
TGTGCCTGGAGCCTAAGGCAGGGAAGGCAGCCCCAGCATTTT
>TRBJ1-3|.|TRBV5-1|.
CASSFSVSDGNTIYF
TGCGCCAGCAGCTTTTCGGTCTCGGATGGAAACACCATATATTTT
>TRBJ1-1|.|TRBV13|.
CASSPPLKGRVAFF
TGTGCCAGCAGTCCCCCCTTAAAGGGGCGAGTAGCTTTCTTT
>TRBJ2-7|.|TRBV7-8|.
CASSLGQVSSYEQYF
TGTGCCAGCAGCTTAGGACAGGTGAGCTCCTACGAGCAGTACTTC
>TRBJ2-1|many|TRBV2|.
CASTTRAYNEQFF
TGTGCCAGCACCACTCGGGCCTACAATGAGCAGTTCTTC
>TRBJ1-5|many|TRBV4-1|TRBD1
CASSQEIQGGQPQHF
TGCGCCAGCAGCCAAGAAATCCAGGGGGGTCAGCCCCAGCATTTT
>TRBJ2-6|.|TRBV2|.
CASIMTGSHLSGANVLTF
TGTGCCAGCATTATGACAGGCTCCCATCTCTCTGGGGCCAACGTCCTGACTTTC
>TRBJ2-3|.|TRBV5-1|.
CASSLDRPSTDTQYF
TGCGCCAGCAGCTTGGACAGACCTAGCACAGATACGCAGTATTTT
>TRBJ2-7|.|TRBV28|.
CASSLIGYEQYF
TGTGCCAGCAGTTTAATCGGATACGAGCAGTACTTC
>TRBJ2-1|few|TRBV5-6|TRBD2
CASSQGLALSSYNEQFF
TGTGCCAGCAGCCAGGGACTAGCACTGAGCTCCTACAATGAGCAGTTCTTC
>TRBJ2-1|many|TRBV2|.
CASSELGISNEQFF
TGTGCCAGCAGTGAATTGGGTATTTCGAATGAGCAGTTCTTC